These T cell receptor beta chains were read from a single sample in a study of beta chain features in type 1 diabetes. Assay used: immunoSEQ multiplex PCR; TCRdb lists only in-frame clones, some missing. The data show almost 250,000 clones, about 14% seen once. What was sequenced was naive CD4+ T cells from blood. The receptors stem from a woman aged 40 to 49 in good health. The CDR3 runs from the conserved cysteine through the conserved F or W. The D gene is left open where the match is weak.

d_call: TRBD2
j_call: -
v_call: TRBV28
cdr3_aa: CASSPAGRGEQYF

d_call: -
j_call: TRBJ1-4
v_call: TRBV2
cdr3_aa: CASGQLLEKLFF

d_call: TRBD1
j_call: TRBJ2-7
v_call: TRBV4-1
cdr3_aa: CASSQTPLGTGLDEQYF

d_call: -
j_call: TRBJ2-3
v_call: TRBV9
cdr3_aa: CASSPQGSDTQYF

d_call: -
j_call: TRBJ2-7
v_call: TRBV5-1
cdr3_aa: CASSSGTPTEQYF

d_call: -
j_call: TRBJ1-1
v_call: TRBV4-1
cdr3_aa: CASSFRDTNTEAFF

d_call: TRBD1
j_call: TRBJ2-7
v_call: TRBV6-5
cdr3_aa: CASSYSVQGGYEQYF

d_call: TRBD1
j_call: TRBJ2-1
v_call: TRBV10-2
cdr3_aa: CATILTGGNEQFF

d_call: -
j_call: TRBJ2-1
v_call: TRBV9
cdr3_aa: CASSVAAGFTYNEQFF

d_call: TRBD1
j_call: TRBJ2-2
v_call: TRBV5-4
cdr3_aa: CASSPGTGNTGELFF

d_call: -
j_call: TRBJ1-1
v_call: TRBV5-1
cdr3_aa: CASSSSNTEAFF

d_call: TRBD1
j_call: TRBJ2-3
v_call: TRBV5-1
cdr3_aa: CASSLADYRGTDTQYF

d_call: -
j_call: TRBJ1-2
v_call: TRBV27
cdr3_aa: CAWIRGRGYTF

d_call: -
j_call: TRBJ2-7
v_call: TRBV29-1
cdr3_aa: CSVGRDITYEQYF

d_call: -
j_call: TRBJ1-2
v_call: TRBV27
cdr3_aa: CASSLLWTNTIGYTF

d_call: -
j_call: TRBJ2-2
v_call: TRBV5-1
cdr3_aa: CASSWSGSNTGELFF

d_call: -
j_call: TRBJ1-1
v_call: TRBV29-1
cdr3_aa: CSVAGVMNTEAFF

d_call: TRBD2
j_call: TRBJ2-1
v_call: TRBV5-1
cdr3_aa: CASSLAGGSSYNEQFF

d_call: TRBD2
j_call: TRBJ2-3
v_call: TRBV14
cdr3_aa: CASSRTSGGRTDTQYF

d_call: TRBD2
j_call: TRBJ2-3
v_call: TRBV27
cdr3_aa: CASSLSRRGGTDTQYF

d_call: -
j_call: TRBJ1-2
v_call: TRBV14
cdr3_aa: CASSQEAWGGYGYTF

d_call: TRBD2
j_call: TRBJ2-7
v_call: TRBV12-5
cdr3_aa: CASDKAGGLSEQYF

d_call: TRBD1
j_call: TRBJ1-1
v_call: TRBV7-6
cdr3_aa: CASSPGTDRKRTEAFF

d_call: -
j_call: TRBJ2-5
v_call: TRBV5-1
cdr3_aa: CASSFQGQETQYF

d_call: -
j_call: TRBJ2-2
v_call: TRBV9
cdr3_aa: CASSVEGLGLTGELFF

d_call: TRBD1
j_call: TRBJ1-4
v_call: TRBV11-2
cdr3_aa: CASSLEGTGDNEKLFF

d_call: -
j_call: TRBJ1-2
v_call: TRBV9
cdr3_aa: CASSVDSSYGYTF

d_call: -
j_call: TRBJ1-2
v_call: TRBV25-1
cdr3_aa: CASSEFGGVDYGYTF

d_call: -
j_call: TRBJ2-7
v_call: TRBV1
cdr3_aa: CTSSHLAGNYEQYF

d_call: TRBD1
j_call: TRBJ1-3
v_call: TRBV7-2
cdr3_aa: CASSSGQGNTIYF

d_call: TRBD2
j_call: TRBJ2-5
v_call: TRBV5-1
cdr3_aa: CASSIRLAGGQETQYF

d_call: -
j_call: TRBJ2-1
v_call: TRBV25-1
cdr3_aa: CASSPGGTARNEQFF

d_call: TRBD2
j_call: TRBJ2-5
v_call: TRBV12-5
cdr3_aa: CASGLGLAGALRQETQYF

d_call: TRBD1
j_call: TRBJ1-1
v_call: TRBV6-5
cdr3_aa: CASTLPGGSEAFF

d_call: TRBD1
j_call: TRBJ2-7
v_call: TRBV18
cdr3_aa: CASSPPGQGAYEQYF

d_call: -
j_call: TRBJ1-1
v_call: TRBV21-1
cdr3_aa: CASSKARVAGTKNTEAFF

d_call: TRBD1
j_call: TRBJ1-5
v_call: TRBV27
cdr3_aa: CASSPSRGTGNSNQPQHF

d_call: TRBD1
j_call: TRBJ2-7
v_call: TRBV7-2
cdr3_aa: CASSLAPTGGPYEQYF

d_call: -
j_call: TRBJ1-5
v_call: TRBV27
cdr3_aa: CASSLQGLSNQPQHF

d_call: TRBD2
j_call: TRBJ2-1
v_call: TRBV6-5
cdr3_aa: CASRALAGGINEQFF

d_call: TRBD1
j_call: TRBJ1-2
v_call: TRBV6-5
cdr3_aa: CASRPYRGSYGYTF

d_call: -
j_call: TRBJ2-5
v_call: TRBV11-2
cdr3_aa: CASSLAGYQETQYF

d_call: -
j_call: TRBJ2-3
v_call: TRBV19
cdr3_aa: CASPDSTDTQYF

d_call: -
j_call: TRBJ2-2
v_call: TRBV5-4
cdr3_aa: CASSALGGALGTGELFF

d_call: -
j_call: TRBJ1-1
v_call: TRBV5-1
cdr3_aa: CASSPGEPYTEAFF

d_call: -
j_call: TRBJ2-7
v_call: TRBV5-4
cdr3_aa: CASSVGHGAYEQYF

d_call: TRBD1
j_call: TRBJ1-6
v_call: TRBV18
cdr3_aa: CASSPTGVDNSPLHF

d_call: -
j_call: TRBJ2-2
v_call: TRBV18
cdr3_aa: CASSPQETRAGTGELFF

d_call: TRBD1
j_call: TRBJ2-7
v_call: TRBV4-1
cdr3_aa: CASSYGQGIVYEQYF

d_call: -
j_call: TRBJ1-2
v_call: TRBV27
cdr3_aa: CASSFPSRGYTF

d_call: -
j_call: TRBJ1-1
v_call: TRBV15
cdr3_aa: CATSRDTTTVNTEAFF

d_call: -
j_call: TRBJ2-2
v_call: TRBV5-1
cdr3_aa: CASSRISPGELFF

d_call: -
j_call: TRBJ1-1
v_call: TRBV12-5
cdr3_aa: CASVMGQRGTEAFF

d_call: TRBD1
j_call: TRBJ2-7
v_call: TRBV4-1
cdr3_aa: CASSLMGKDGTGPYEQYF

d_call: TRBD2
j_call: TRBJ2-3
v_call: TRBV7-2
cdr3_aa: CASSPGRDTQYF

d_call: TRBD2
j_call: TRBJ2-2
v_call: TRBV7-8
cdr3_aa: CANGASGGAANTGELFF

d_call: -
j_call: TRBJ1-2
v_call: TRBV7-9
cdr3_aa: CASSLDLGVDYGYTF

d_call: -
j_call: TRBJ1-3
v_call: TRBV9
cdr3_aa: CASSVGLGIVGDTIYF